These 26 T cell receptor beta chains were all obtained from the same sample, sequenced in a study of shared clonotypes between healthy human individuals. CD45RO-negative, CCR7-positively selected cells formed the naive CD8 fraction, excluding terminally differentiated effector memory CD45RA+ cells. Some clones are missing from TCRdb's copy, which holds only in-frame ones; the method was immunoSEQ multiplex PCR. The sample consists of around 1.9 million clones, about 93% of them appearing once. The sequencing sample was made of naive CD8+ T cells from PBMCs. The receptors were sampled from a man between 18 and 29 years old in good health. Some clones in this sample may be carry-over from other donors' samples.

This clone has a single count. The chain uses TRBV28 and TRBJ2-7; 10 nucleotides agree with TRBD2. J gave up 9 bases and V 2 bases, and 10 bases lay outside the gene matches. CDR3 length equals 15 residues. CDR1 MDHEN and CDR2 SYDVKM come from the germline V gene. CDR3 protein: CASSLGLAGENVQYF. CDR3 nucleotide sequence: TGTGCCAGCAGTTTAGGGCTAGCGGGAGAGAACGTGCAGTACTTC.

The chain uses TRBV27 and TRBJ2-7; D gene unclear. Looked up from germline, CDR1 is MNHEY and CDR2 is SMNVEV (reference sequence). The CDR3 length is 13 residues. V lost 3 bases and J 4 bases, leaving 10 bases between the germline ends. This chain's CDR3 is CASSFGFRYEQYF. The CDR3 bases are TGTGCCAGCAGTTTTGGCTTTCGGTACGAGCAGTACTTC.

The table lists this clone with a few counts. The same CDR3 arises from other DNA sequences in this sample as well. The CDR3: CSVAANTGELFF. CDR3 sequence (DNA): TGCAGCGTAGCAGCGAACACCGGGGAGCTGTTTTTT. The chain recombines TRBV29-1 with TRBJ2-2; unclear D gene. The V gene lost 6 bases and the J gene lost 0 bases, with 5 bases spanning the gap. In germline, CDR1 is SQVTM, CDR2 ANQGSEA. The CDR3 consists of 12 residues.

The gene calls are TRBV19 and TRBJ2-7; 9 nucleotides agree with TRBD2. J gave up 3 bases and V 1 base, and 10 bases lay outside the gene matches. Germline-derived CDR1 and CDR2 are LNHDA and SQIVND (reference sequence). CDR3 length: 17 amino acids. The DNA of the CDR3 is TGTGCCAGTAGTATAGGACTAGCGGAGAGACCCATCTACGAGCAGTACTTC. Its protein product is CASSIGLAERPIYEQYF.

The CDR3 region is CASSLAPGGVDEQYF. In nucleotides, the CDR3 is TGTGCCAGCAGCTTAGCCCCAGGGGGGGTCGACGAGCAGTACTTC. V gene TRBV11-2 combines with J gene TRBJ2-7, with D perhaps assigned TRBD1 or TRBD2 (7 bases each). The CDR3 is 15 residues long. V was pared by 1 base and J by 5 bases, with 15 bases between. Germline-derived CDR1 and CDR2 are SGHAT and FQNNGV.

This rearrangement joins TRBV19 to TRBJ1-1, with TRBD1 identical over 10 bases. This CDR3 contains 13 residues. V was clipped by 2 bases and J by 9 bases; unmatched bases: 3. Per the germline V gene, CDR1 is LNHDA and CDR2 is SQIVND (reference sequence). The CDR3 is CASSIRTGGKAFF. The CDR3 DNA reads as TGTGCCAGTAGTATAAGGACAGGGGGAAAAGCTTTCTTT.

The gene calls are TRBV25-1 and TRBJ1-2; the D is unclear. V lost 8 bases, J lost 5 bases, and 21 bases lay in between. Germline loops: CDR1 MGHDK, CDR2 SYGVNS. The CDR3 is 15 amino acids. The CDR3 region has the DNA TGTGCCAGCTGGCCGAGGCTGACGGGTTTTTATGGCTACACCTTC. The encoded protein is CASWPRLTGFYGYTF.

The table lists this clone with a count of one. The J gene is TRBJ2-3, the V gene TRBV5-4; 13 positions match TRBD2. V shed 1 base, J shed 1 base, and the junction held 6 bases outside the gene matches. Germline assignment: CDR1 SGHNT and CDR2 YYREEE (reference sequence). This CDR3 spans 18 amino acids. In nucleotides, the CDR3 is TGTGCCAGCAGCTTGCCCGGGACTAGCGGGGCCGGCACAGATACGCAGTATTTT. Translation gives CASSLPGTSGAGTDTQYF.

Of note for this clone: The sample carries other DNA sequences with the same CDR3. V and J are TRBV7-9 and TRBJ2-2; D assignment may be TRBD1 or TRBD2 (5 bases each). Germline-derived CDR1 and CDR2 are SEHNR and FQNEAQ (reference sequence). The CDR3 spans 16 residues. V dropped 1 base and J dropped 1 base, with 10 bases sitting between them. The CDR3 loop reads CASSLGGTVNTGELFF. The CDR3 region has the DNA TGTGCCAGCAGCTTAGGGGGGACGGTGAACACCGGGGAGCTGTTTTTT.

The sample holds a few counts of this clone. The chain links TRBV27 to TRBJ1-1, with TRBD1 matching over 7 bases. This CDR3 comprises 15 residues. The ends lost 2 bases at V and 4 bases at J; junction bases unmatched: 7. Per germline, CDR1 MNHEY and CDR2 SMNVEV (reference sequence). The chain's CDR3 is CASSLRAGGSTEAFF. The CDR3 nucleotides are TGTGCCAGCAGTTTAAGGGCAGGGGGGAGCACTGAAGCTTTCTTT.

This chain connects TRBV18 to TRBJ2-5, with D perhaps matching TRBD2 (6 bases). Trimming pared 3 bases from V and 1 base from J, leaving 12 bases between. Germline loops: CDR1 KGHSH, CDR2 LQKENI. CDR3 length: 15 residues. The CDR3 sequence: CASSPGLTSQETQYF. The CDR3 nucleotides read TGTGCCAGCTCACCCGGACTAACCTCCCAAGAGACCCAGTACTTC.

J is TRBJ1-4 and V is TRBV6-1; D gene ambiguous. The germline CDR1 and CDR2 sequences are MNHNS and SASEGT. V was clipped by 3 bases and J by 4 bases, with 12 bases between them. The CDR3 runs to 15 residues. CDR3 amino acids: CASSDMGFFNEKLFF. DNA of the CDR3: TGTGCCAGCAGTGATATGGGTTTTTTTAATGAAAAACTGTTTTTT.

The genes are TRBV19 and TRBJ1-2; D is unresolved. Germline-derived CDR1 and CDR2 are LNHDA and SQIVND (reference sequence). The CDR3 totals 12 residues. Deletions cut 4 bases from V and 7 bases from J, with 10 bases between. The CDR3 DNA sequence: TGTGCCAGTAGTACTCTCCCCGGTGGCTACACCTTC. Translating gives CASSTLPGGYTF.

The genes are TRBV2 and TRBJ2-4, with D perhaps being TRBD1 or TRBD2 (6 bases each). Per germline, CDR1 SNHLY and CDR2 FYNNEI. Trimming pared 3 bases from V and 0 bases from J, leaving 12 bases between. The CDR3 is 16 amino acids. For the CDR3, the DNA is TGTGCCAGCAGTGAGGGGGGCGGGATAGCCAAAAACATTCAGTACTTC. Protein sequence: CASSEGGGIAKNIQYF.

This clone was detected once. CDR3 protein: CASSLSGPSVPYEQYF. CDR3 DNA: TGTGCCAGCAGCTTATCAGGGCCCAGTGTCCCCTACGAGCAGTACTTC. This rearrangement joins TRBV7-9 to TRBJ2-7; the D gene is possibly TRBD1 (5 bases). From germline, CDR1 is SEHNR and CDR2 FQNEAQ (reference sequence). Trimming cost V 2 bases and J 2 bases, with 16 bases left between them. The CDR3 has 16 amino acids.

Only a few counts were recorded for this clone. Other nucleotide sequences from this sample produce the same CDR3. This chain uses TRBV9 with TRBJ2-2, with D unclear. Per the germline V gene, CDR1 is SGDLS and CDR2 is YYNGEE. The CDR3 has 12 amino acids. Between the trimmed V and J ends, which lost 0 bases and 6 bases, there was a span of 3 bases. As DNA, the CDR3 is TGTGCCAGCAGCGTAGGTCCCGGGGAGCTGTTTTTT. Translation: CASSVGPGELFF.

This chain joins TRBV6-5 and TRBJ2-1; 11 bases match TRBD2. Germline V lookup: CDR1 MNHEY, CDR2 SVGAGI. Losses at the gene ends were 6 bases for V and 4 bases for J; bases not matched to a gene: 5. The CDR3 has 15 residues. The CDR3 DNA sequence: TGTGCCAGCAGCCTGACTAGCGGGGTTTACAATGAGCAGTTCTTC. The encoded protein is CASSLTSGVYNEQFF.

J is TRBJ2-2 and V is TRBV28; 7 nucleotides align to TRBD2. This CDR3 is built from 15 residues. Trimming took 6 bases from V and 2 from J; bases not matched to a gene: 6. From germline, CDR1 is MDHEN and CDR2 SYDVKM. The CDR3 reads CASRSGTINTGELFF. The CDR3 bases are TGTGCCAGCAGATCCGGGACTATAAACACCGGGGAGCTGTTTTTT.

The chain recombines TRBV9 with TRBJ2-1; D tentatively fits TRBD1 or TRBD2 (5 bases each). CDR3 length: 16 residues. Between the trimmed V and J ends, which lost 0 bases and 3 bases, there was a span of 13 bases. CDR1 is SGDLS, CDR2 YYNGEE, per germline. The DNA for the CDR3 is TGTGCCAGCAGCGTAGGACGGGGCCCCCTCTACAATGAGCAGTTCTTC. Its translation is CASSVGRGPLYNEQFF.

There are a few counts of this clone. This may arise from a read error, as a much more abundant clone is one base away. The sample contains more than one DNA sequence encoding this CDR3. J is TRBJ2-7 and V is TRBV27; D gene uncertain. Germline V CDR1 and CDR2: MNHEY, SMNVEV (reference sequence). The CDR3 runs 11 residues. V gave up 6 bases and J gave up 0 bases, with 3 bases separating them. CDR3 sequence reads: CASSTSYEQYF. The CDR3 region has the DNA TGTGCCAGCAGCACCTCCTACGAGCAGTACTTC.

The chain joins TRBV9 to TRBJ2-7, with 9 bases that match TRBD1. The V gene end was trimmed by 0 bases and the J gene end by 4 bases; junction bases not matched to a gene: 5. This CDR3 has 15 amino acids. Germline loops: CDR1 SGDLS, CDR2 YYNGEE. CDR3 sequence (DNA): TGTGCCAGCAGCGTAGAGAGGACAGGGGAGTACGAGCAGTACTTC. Translation: CASSVERTGEYEQYF.

V gene TRBV7-8 combines with J gene TRBJ2-1; 12 bases agree with TRBD2. The CDR3 extends over 16 amino acids. J lost 3 bases, V lost 5 bases, and 5 bases had no gene match. Germline V gives CDR1 SGHVS, CDR2 FQNEAQ. In DNA form, the CDR3 reads TGTGCCAGCAGCCCTAGACTAGCGGGAGACTACAATGAGCAGTTCTTC. It specifies CASSPRLAGDYNEQFF.

Only one count was recorded for this clone. This specimen includes other DNA sequences encoding the same CDR3. The V call is TRBV15, the J call TRBJ2-5; D not certain. The CDR3 is made up of 14 amino acids. Germline V CDR1 and CDR2: LNHNV, YYDKDF (reference sequence). Deletions cut 1 base from V and 2 bases from J, with 8 bases between. The DNA for the CDR3 is TGTGCCACCAGCAGAGGACGGATACAAGAGACCCAGTACTTC. Protein sequence: CATSRGRIQETQYF.

This clone was found once. The V gene is TRBV2, the J gene TRBJ2-7; 15 bases agree with TRBD2. Germline values: CDR1 SNHLY, CDR2 FYNNEI. V was pared by 6 bases and J by 3 bases, with 12 bases of the junction left unmatched. CDR3 length: 18 residues. CDR3 DNA: TGTGCCAGCAGGCCCGGGACTAGCGGGAGGAAAGTGGGCTACGAGCAGTACTTC. This translates into CASRPGTSGRKVGYEQYF.

The gene calls are TRBV27 and TRBJ1-2, with 9 bases lining up with TRBD1. With V trimmed by 1 base and J by 6 bases, 0 bases remained unmatched. Per germline, CDR1 MNHEY and CDR2 SMNVEV (reference sequence). This CDR3 spans 13 amino acids. The CDR3 reads CASSLWTGDGYTF. The CDR3 DNA reads TGTGCCAGCAGTTTATGGACAGGGGATGGCTACACCTTC.

This clone was observed a handful of times. The genes are TRBV6-1 and TRBJ1-4, with D possibly TRBD1 on 6 matching bases. The CDR3 contains 15 residues. Germline V gives CDR1 MNHNS, CDR2 SASEGT. Trimming took off 0 bases at V and 7 bases at J, with 12 bases between the two ends. This CDR3 reads CASSEAPTGPEKLFF. CDR3 in DNA: TGTGCCAGCAGTGAAGCCCCAACAGGGCCTGAAAAACTGTTTTTT.